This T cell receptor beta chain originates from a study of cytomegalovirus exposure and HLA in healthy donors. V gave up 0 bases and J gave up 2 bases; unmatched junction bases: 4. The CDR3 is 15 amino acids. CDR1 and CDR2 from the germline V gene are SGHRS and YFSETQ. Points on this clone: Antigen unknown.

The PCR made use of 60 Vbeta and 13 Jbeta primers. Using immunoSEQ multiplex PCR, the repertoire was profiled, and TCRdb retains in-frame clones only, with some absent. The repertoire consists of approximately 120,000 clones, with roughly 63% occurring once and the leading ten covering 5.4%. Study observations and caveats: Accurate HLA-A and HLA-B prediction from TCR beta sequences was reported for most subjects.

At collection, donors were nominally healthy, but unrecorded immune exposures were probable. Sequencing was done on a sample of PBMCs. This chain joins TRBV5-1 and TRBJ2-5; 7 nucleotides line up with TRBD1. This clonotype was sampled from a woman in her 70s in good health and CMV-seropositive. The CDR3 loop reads CASSLGGTDQETQYF. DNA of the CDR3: TGCGCCAGCAGCTTGGGAGGGACAGATCAAGAGACCCAGTACTTC.